These 5 T cell receptor beta chains were sequenced from one sample in a study of T cells after yellow fever vaccination. TCRdb analysed the 5' RACE reads with MiXCR anew, one entry per CDR3 protein. The table shows 95,000 to 100,000 distinct CDR3 sequences, with approximately 5.5% occurring only once. The sample was CD8+ T cells sorted from PBMCs, taken 10 days after the yellow fever booster vaccination. These receptors came from a man younger than 30 who received the YFV17D yellow fever vaccine.

This clonotype has just a few counts. The V and J genes are TRBV7-9 and TRBJ2-1, with D unresolved. Trimming removed 2 bases from V and 0 bases from J, with 14 bases in between. This CDR3 is built from 17 residues. In germline, CDR1 is SEHNR, CDR2 FQNEAQ (reference sequence). Written as DNA, the CDR3 is TGTGCCAGCAGCTTACTGGCAGGTGTGAGCTCCTACAATGAGCAGTTCTTC. This translates into CASSLLAGVSSYNEQFF.

The chain is built from TRBV28 and TRBJ2-7, with TRBD1 matching 8 bases. The ends lost 4 bases at V and 4 bases at J; junction bases unmatched: 12. The germline V gene encodes CDR1 MDHEN and CDR2 SYDVKM. The CDR3 is 16 residues long. This CDR3 is CASSSIAGGTGYEQYV. The CDR3 DNA reads as TGTGCCAGCAGTTCAATTGCAGGGGGCACGGGTTACGAGCAGTACGTC.

This clonotype was recorded many times. The chain has TRBV23-1 and TRBJ2-6; TRBD1 is a possible D gene (6 bases). TRBV23-1 is assigned to the ORF class and has an uncertain function. CDR3 length equals 13 residues. With 11 bases removed from V and 7 bases from J, the gap between germline ends came to 15 bases. CDR3 protein: CAPQGIAANVLTF. The DNA for the CDR3 is TGCGCCCCACAGGGAATAGCTGCCAACGTCCTGACTTTC.

The sample holds a few counts of this clonotype. The V and J genes are TRBV28 and TRBJ2-5, with D perhaps TRBD1 (6 bases). Germline-derived CDR1 and CDR2 are MDHEN and SYDVKM. CDR3 length: 12 amino acids. Trimming pared 8 bases from V and 1 base from J, leaving 8 bases between. The CDR3 here is CASRTVQETQYF. The CDR3 bases are TGTGCCAGCCGGACAGTCCAAGAGACCCAGTACTTC.

This clonotype was seen at least ten times. The chain joins TRBV12-3 or TRBV12-4 to TRBJ2-3; TRBD2 matches at 10 bases. The ends lost 4 bases at V and 6 bases at J; junction bases unmatched: 4. The length of the CDR3 is 14 residues. The CDR3 loop is CASSSLAGGDTQYF. The CDR3 DNA is TGTGCCAGCAGTTCATTAGCGGGGGGTGATACGCAGTATTTT.